This T cell receptor (beta chain) was identified in a study of shared clonotypes between healthy human individuals. Study-level information: Donor ages ranged 18 to 49 years: two women, a few men.

The germline V gene has CDR1 KGHSH and CDR2 LQKENI. This CDR3 is 17 amino acids long. V dropped 3 bases and J dropped 4; count of bases not matched to a gene: 9. Generated by immunoSEQ multiplex PCR, the TCRdb table keeps only in-frame clones and is missing some. Of over a million clones listed, roughly 96% are singletons. The V call is TRBV18, the J call TRBJ2-3, with 11 bases identical to TRBD2. Sequencing was done on a sample of naive CD4+ T cells sorted from blood. Documented subset: CD45RA+ positively selected. The receptor's source is a man aged 25 to 45 in good health. CDR3 coding DNA: TGTGCCAGCTCACCCTTAGCGGGAGGGCTTCTCCCAGATACGCAGTATTTT. Translation: CASSPLAGGLLPDTQYF.